Below, one T cell receptor (beta chain) is given with its context. Since a much larger clone is just one base distant, this may be a read error. The sample originates from a study of T cells after yellow fever vaccination. TCRdb independently ran MiXCR on the 5' RACE reads; one entry per CDR3 protein. The table includes 110,000 or so distinct CDR3 sequences, more than 5.5% detected once. This CDR3 comprises 14 residues. This sequence originates from a young man who received the YFV17D yellow fever vaccine. V usage is TRBV12-3 or TRBV12-4 and J usage is TRBJ1-5; TRBD1 might be the D (5 bases). Sequencing used CD4+ T cells sorted from PBMCs, obtained around 45 days after the first yellow fever vaccination. CDR3 sequence reads: CASSPSRGKQPQHF. CDR3 DNA: TGTGCCAGCAGTCCCTCTCGGGGCAAGCAGCCCCAGCATTTT.